This T cell receptor (beta chain) was sequenced in a study of blood T cell repertoires in COVID-19. Overall study: Sites across the United States, Italy and Spain contributed samples from acute and convalescent COVID-19. In each case, the material was cDNA or gDNA derived from T cells, B-cell-depleted T cells, or PBMCs.

Only in-frame clones appear in the TCRdb table, and some are missing; sequencing was by immunoSEQ multiplex PCR. The table lists some 94,000 clones, about 70% of them singletons. V was pared by 8 bases and J by 4 bases, with 15 bases between. The V gene's germline CDR1 is MDHEN and CDR2 SYDVKM. This CDR3 has 13 amino acids. This receptor was obtained from a woman aged 60-70 years in a cohort sampled during active or convalescent COVID-19. The J gene is TRBJ2-7, the V gene TRBV28; D perhaps matches TRBD1 (6 bases). Sequencing was performed on peripheral blood. CDR3 protein: CASEIATGYEQYF. The CDR3 DNA follows: TGTGCCAGCGAAATCGCAACAGGGTACGAGCAGTACTTC.